The T cell receptor (beta chain) described here comes from a study of blood T cell repertoires in COVID-19. Study overall: Samples came from the United States, Italy and Spain, spanning acute and convalescent COVID-19. From T cells, B-cell-depleted T cells, or PBMCs came the material, which was cDNA or gDNA.

The germline V gene encodes CDR1 LNHDA and CDR2 SQIVND (reference sequence). Trimming stripped 7 bases from V and 3 bases from J, with 7 bases between. The CDR3 contains 13 residues. Original processing methods: Amplification of reference gene primers provided the estimated nucleated cell counts. Sequencing used immunoSEQ multiplex PCR; TCRdb keeps in-frame clones, though not all of them. V, J and clone size are those of that table, while D and trimming were read from the DNA. The table includes about 66,000 clones, 85% to 90% detected once. This clone was detected once. This clonotype was sampled from a man in his fifties or sixties with active COVID-19. Specimen: peripheral blood. The chain is built from TRBV19 and TRBJ2-6; D is undetermined. The CDR3 protein is CASTHGGANVLTF. The CDR3, as DNA: TGTGCCAGTACCCACGGTGGGGCCAACGTCCTGACTTTC.